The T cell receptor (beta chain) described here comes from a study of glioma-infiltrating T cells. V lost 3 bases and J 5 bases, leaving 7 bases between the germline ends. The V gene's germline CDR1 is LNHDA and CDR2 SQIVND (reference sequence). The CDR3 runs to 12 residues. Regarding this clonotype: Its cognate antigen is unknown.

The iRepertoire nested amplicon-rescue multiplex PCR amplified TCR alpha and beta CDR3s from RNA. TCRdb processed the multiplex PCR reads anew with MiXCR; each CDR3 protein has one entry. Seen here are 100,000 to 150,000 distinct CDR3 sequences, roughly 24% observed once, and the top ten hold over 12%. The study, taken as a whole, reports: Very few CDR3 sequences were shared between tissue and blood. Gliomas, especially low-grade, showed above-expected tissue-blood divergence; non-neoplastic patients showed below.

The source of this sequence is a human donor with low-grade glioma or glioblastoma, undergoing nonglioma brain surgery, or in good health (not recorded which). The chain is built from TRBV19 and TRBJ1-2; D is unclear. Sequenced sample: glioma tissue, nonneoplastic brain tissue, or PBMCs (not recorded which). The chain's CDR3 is CASSIARYGYTF. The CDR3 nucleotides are TGTGCCAGTAGTATTGCACGGTATGGCTACACCTTC. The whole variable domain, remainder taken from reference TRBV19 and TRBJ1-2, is DGGITQSPKYLFRKEGQNVTLSCEQNLNHDAMYWYRQDPGQGLRLIYYSQIVNDFQKGDIAEGYSVSREKKESFPLTVTSAQKNPTAFYLCASSIARYGYTFGSGTRLTVV.